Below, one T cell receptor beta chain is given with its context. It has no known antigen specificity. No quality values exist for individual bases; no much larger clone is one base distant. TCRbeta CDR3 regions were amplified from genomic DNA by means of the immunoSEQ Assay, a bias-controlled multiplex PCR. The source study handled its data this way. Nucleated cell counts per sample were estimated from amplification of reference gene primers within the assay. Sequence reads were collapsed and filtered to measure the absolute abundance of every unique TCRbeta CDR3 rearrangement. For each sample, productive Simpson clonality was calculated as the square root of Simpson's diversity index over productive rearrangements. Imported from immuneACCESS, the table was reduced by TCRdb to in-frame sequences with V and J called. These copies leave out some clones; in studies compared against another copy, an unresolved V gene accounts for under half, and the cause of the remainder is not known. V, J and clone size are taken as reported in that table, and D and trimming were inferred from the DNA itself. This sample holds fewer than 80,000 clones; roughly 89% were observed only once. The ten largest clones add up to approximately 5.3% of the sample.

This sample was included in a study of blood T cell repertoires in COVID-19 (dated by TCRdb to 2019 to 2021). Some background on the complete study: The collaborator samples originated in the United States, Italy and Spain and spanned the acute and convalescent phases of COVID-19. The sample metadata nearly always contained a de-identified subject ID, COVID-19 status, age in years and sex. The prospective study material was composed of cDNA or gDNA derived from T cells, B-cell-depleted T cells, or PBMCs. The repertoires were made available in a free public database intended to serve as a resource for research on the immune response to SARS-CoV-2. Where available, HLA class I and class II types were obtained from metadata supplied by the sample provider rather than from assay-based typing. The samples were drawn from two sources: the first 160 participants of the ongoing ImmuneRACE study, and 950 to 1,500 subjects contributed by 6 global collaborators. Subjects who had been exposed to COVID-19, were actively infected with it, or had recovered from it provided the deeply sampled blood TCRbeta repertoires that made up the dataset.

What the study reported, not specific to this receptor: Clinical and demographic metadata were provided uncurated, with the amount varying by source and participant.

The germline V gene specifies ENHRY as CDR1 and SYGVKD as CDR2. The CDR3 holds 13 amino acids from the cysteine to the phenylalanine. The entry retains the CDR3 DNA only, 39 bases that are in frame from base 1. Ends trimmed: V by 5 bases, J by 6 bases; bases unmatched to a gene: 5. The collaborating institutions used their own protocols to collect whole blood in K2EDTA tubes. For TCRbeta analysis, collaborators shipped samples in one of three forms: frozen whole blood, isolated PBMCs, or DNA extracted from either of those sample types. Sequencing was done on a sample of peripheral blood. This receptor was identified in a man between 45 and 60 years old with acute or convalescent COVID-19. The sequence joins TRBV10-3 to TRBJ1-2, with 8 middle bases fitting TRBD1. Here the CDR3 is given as CAISIGQGDGYTF. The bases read TGTGCCATCAGTATTGGACAGGGTGATGGCTACACCTTC.